This T cell receptor beta chain was captured in a study of shared clonotypes between healthy human individuals. Deep-level running was used for the assay. When replicate PCRs were run on sorted subsets, they used around 200 ng DNA, around 33,000 T cell genomes. TCRdb's copy holds only in-frame clones and misses some; the assay was immunoSEQ multiplex PCR. The sample lists approximately 740,000 clones; over 65% were seen once. Only one count was recorded for this clone. The length of the CDR3 is 16 residues. Germline V gene lookup returns CDR1 SGDLS and CDR2 YYNGEE. Trimming stripped 0 bases from V and 0 bases from J, with 12 bases between. Participating donors were healthy, HIV-negative adults free of recent acute infections or vaccinations.

This TCR was sampled from a woman under 40 in good health. The sequenced sample was memory CD4+ T cells sorted from blood. The sample's subset: CD45RA-negative fraction. The chain uses TRBV9 and TRBJ1-2; D is undetermined. This CDR3 reads CASSVGGASANYGYTF. The CDR3 coding sequence is TGTGCCAGCAGCGTAGGTGGAGCGTCAGCTAACTATGGCTACACCTTC.